The 20 T cell receptor beta chains listed next were all sequenced from one sample in a study of blood T cell repertoires in COVID-19. Generated by immunoSEQ multiplex PCR, the TCRdb table keeps only in-frame clones and is missing some. The sample consists of about 160,000 clones, 70% to 80% of them appearing once. Sequenced input: peripheral blood. The receptor set was obtained from a man in his 60s with acute or convalescent COVID-19.

CDR3 DNA: TGTGCCAGCAGCTTGGAGGGGCGCGACTATGGCTACACCTTC. It is translated as CASSLEGRDYGYTF. The rearrangement links TRBV5-8 to TRBJ1-2; D perhaps matches TRBD1 (5 bases). The ends were cut back, 0 bases at V and 3 bases at J, with 9 bases in the middle. The CDR3 runs 14 residues. The germline gives CDR1 SGHTS, CDR2 YDEGEE.

CDR3 region: CAISVGDRYNEQFF. The DNA of the CDR3 is TGTGCCATCAGTGTCGGGGACAGATACAATGAGCAGTTCTTC. The rearrangement uses TRBV10-3 and TRBJ2-1; 7 bases match TRBD1. Germline V CDR1 and CDR2: ENHRY, SYGVKD. V lost 4 bases and J lost 4; bases outside the gene matches: 4. There are 14 residues in the CDR3.

The genes are TRBV19 and TRBJ1-2; no clear D gene. The CDR3 is 13 residues long. The germline V gene encodes CDR1 LNHDA and CDR2 SQIVND (reference sequence). V was cut by 4 bases and J by 8 bases, with 14 bases left in between. CDR3 sequence reads: CASSRASDWGYTF. Here the CDR3 DNA reads TGTGCCAGTAGTAGGGCCTCCGATTGGGGCTACACCTTC.

V and J are TRBV11-2 and TRBJ2-5; D might be TRBD2 (5 bases). CDR3 length equals 14 residues. V was shortened by 7 bases and J by 2 bases, with 14 bases between the two germline ends. The germline V gene encodes CDR1 SGHAT and CDR2 FQNNGV. The CDR3 here is CASTRSEGQETQYF. In nucleotides, the CDR3 is TGTGCCAGCACCCGGAGTGAGGGACAAGAGACCCAGTACTTC.

The chain uses TRBV19 and TRBJ2-7; weak D call: TRBD2 (6 bases). Trimming pared 5 bases from V and 3 bases from J, leaving 17 bases between. Germline V gives CDR1 LNHDA, CDR2 SQIVND (reference sequence). The length of the CDR3 is 15 residues. Here the CDR3 reads CASSAGTDQNYEQYF. CDR3 DNA: TGTGCCAGTAGTGCGGGGACTGACCAAAACTACGAGCAGTACTTC.

V gene TRBV4-1 combines with J gene TRBJ2-5; 10 bases agree with TRBD1. Germline loops: CDR1 MGHRA, CDR2 YSYEKL. The junction had 6 bases not matched to a gene; V was cut back by 0 bases and J by 5 bases. This CDR3 region has 16 residues. The CDR3 protein is CASSQEPDRGPETQYF. DNA for the CDR3: TGCGCCAGCAGCCAAGAACCCGACAGGGGGCCGGAGACCCAGTACTTC.

This sequence joins TRBV6-4 and TRBJ2-7, with TRBD1 identical over 8 bases. Germline loops: CDR1 MRHNA, CDR2 SNTAGT. The CDR3 loop spans 18 amino acids. Trimming took 6 bases from V and 5 from J; bases not matched to a gene: 21. CDR3 residues: CASSPRDRIGSVGHEQYF. The CDR3 bases are TGTGCCAGCAGCCCCCGGGACAGGATTGGTTCGGTCGGCCACGAGCAGTACTTC.

This chain uses TRBV25-1 with TRBJ1-1, with 7 positions matching TRBD1. The trim removed 4 bases at V and 5 bases at J, leaving 10 bases unmatched. The CDR3 contains 15 residues. The germline V gene has CDR1 MGHDK and CDR2 SYGVNS. CDR3 coding DNA: TGTGCCAGCAGTGGGCGAGGGGGCGCGAAAACTGAAGCTTTCTTT. Its protein is CASSGRGGAKTEAFF.

V is TRBV30 and J is TRBJ2-5; D is ambiguous. V was trimmed by 2 bases and J by 1 base, leaving 8 bases between them. The V gene's germline CDR1 is GTSNPN and CDR2 SVGIG (reference sequence). CDR3 size: 13 residues. CDR3 in amino acids: CAWSPGFQETQYF. Here the CDR3 DNA reads TGTGCCTGGAGTCCCGGGTTCCAAGAGACCCAGTACTTC.

This chain joins TRBV5-1 and TRBJ1-2; D possibly corresponds to TRBD1 (5 bases). Trimming removed 3 bases from V and 0 bases from J, with 18 bases in between. The CDR3 sequence is 17 residues long. Germline lookup yields CDR1 SGHRS and CDR2 YFSETQ. The CDR3 bases are TGCGCCAGCAGCTCGATGGACACGATCAATGCTAACTATGGCTACACCTTC. Its translation is CASSSMDTINANYGYTF.

The genes are TRBV30 and TRBJ1-2, with 8 nucleotides matching TRBD1. Germline trimming cut 5 bases from V and 8 bases from J; bases unmatched to any gene: 10. This CDR3 region has 13 residues. CDR1 and CDR2 (germline): GTSNPN, SVGIG (reference sequence). The CDR3 here is CAWFTGGTGGYTF. DNA for the CDR3: TGTGCCTGGTTTACAGGGGGAACGGGCGGCTACACCTTC.

This chain connects TRBV5-6 to TRBJ2-3; 14 nucleotides match TRBD2. Germline trimming cut 5 bases from V and 4 bases from J; bases unmatched to any gene: 6. The CDR3 spans 16 residues. Germline V gives CDR1 SGHDT, CDR2 YYEEEE. The CDR3 loop reads CASSYRLAGGPDTQYF. The CDR3, as DNA: TGTGCCAGCAGTTACCGACTAGCGGGGGGGCCAGATACGCAGTATTTT.

V gene TRBV19 combines with J gene TRBJ2-3, with TRBD1 identical over 9 bases. V trimming: 3 bases; J trimming: 4 bases; junction bases outside the gene matches: 2. The CDR3 totals 14 residues. CDR1 and CDR2 from the germline V gene are LNHDA and SQIVND (reference sequence). The CDR3 loop is CASSIRTGADTQYF. In DNA, the CDR3 is TGTGCCAGTAGTATCCGGACAGGGGCAGATACGCAGTATTTT.

The chain uses TRBV6-1 and TRBJ2-1; 9 nucleotides match TRBD1. The CDR3 sequence is 16 residues long. With V trimmed by 3 bases and J by 0 bases, 3 bases remained unmatched. CDR1 and CDR2 (germline): MNHNS, SASEGT. CDR3: CASSDGQGTSYNEQFF. The CDR3 DNA reads TGTGCCAGCAGTGACGGACAGGGGACCTCCTACAATGAGCAGTTCTTC.

This clone was seen only a few times. The chain links TRBV6-5 to TRBJ2-7, with D uncertain. This CDR3 has 14 residues. Trimming took 9 bases from V and 0 from J, leaving 15 bases between them. Germline V gene data show CDR1 as MNHEY and CDR2 as SVGAGI. The CDR3 loop reads CASAADRSSYEQYF. Written as DNA, the CDR3 is TGTGCCAGTGCTGCTGACCGGAGCTCCTACGAGCAGTACTTC.

This chain uses TRBV7-9 with TRBJ1-1; D is undetermined. Trimming shortened V by 5 bases and J by 2 bases, and 6 bases separated the two germline ends. CDR3 size: 12 residues. Germline CDR1 is SEHNR and CDR2 is FQNEAQ (reference sequence). The CDR3, as DNA: TGTGCCAGCAGCATTCTTAACACTGAAGCTTTCTTT. It encodes CASSILNTEAFF. The full variable domain, rest sourced from reference TRBV7-9 and TRBJ1-1, is DTGVSQNPRHKITKRGQNVTFRCDPISEHNRLYWYRQTLGQGPEFLTYFQNEAQLEKSRLLSDRFSAERPKGSFSTLEIQRTEQGDSAMYLCASSILNTEAFFGQGTRLTVV.

This chain uses TRBV7-9 with TRBJ2-3, with 9 bases matching TRBD1. Germline lookup yields CDR1 SEHNR and CDR2 FQNEAQ (reference sequence). The CDR3 is 17 residues long. The V gene end was trimmed by 3 bases and the J gene end by 2 bases; junction bases not matched to a gene: 9. The DNA of the CDR3 is TGTGCCAGCAGCTTCAATATCCGGGACAGGGCCACAGATACGCAGTATTTT. Residues: CASSFNIRDRATDTQYF.

V gene TRBV12-3 or TRBV12-4 combines with J gene TRBJ1-2, with unresolved D. This CDR3 is built from 13 residues. Trimming cost V 5 bases and J 6 bases, with 13 bases left between them. CDR3 DNA: TGTGCCAGCAGTGGAGACGGCTGGGATGGCTACACCTTC. It specifies CASSGDGWDGYTF.

The J gene is TRBJ2-5, the V gene TRBV24-1, with TRBD1 identical over 8 bases. V trimming: 4 bases; J trimming: 4 bases; junction bases outside the gene matches: 10. CDR3 length: 16 residues. From germline, CDR1 is KGHDR and CDR2 SFDVKD. The CDR3 spells CATSEGQGLVGETQYF. DNA of the CDR3: TGTGCCACCAGTGAAGGACAGGGTTTGGTCGGAGAGACCCAGTACTTC.

The J gene is TRBJ2-1, the V gene TRBV10-1; 9 positions match TRBD2. CDR3 length: 14 amino acids. The germline CDR1 and CDR2 sequences are WNHNN and SYGVQD (reference sequence). The ends lost 5 bases at V and 5 bases at J; junction bases unmatched: 4. As DNA, the CDR3 is TGCGCCAGCAGTAGGTCTAGCGGGGACAATGAGCAGTTCTTC. Translation: CASSRSSGDNEQFF.